The 32 T cell receptor beta chains listed next were all sequenced from one sample in a study of monozygotic twins with cystic fibrosis. Some clones are missing from TCRdb's copy, which holds only in-frame ones; the method was immunoSEQ multiplex PCR. This table has tens of thousands of clones, more than 60% appearing once. Sequenced input: blood. These receptors came from a girl aged 10-17 years with cystic fibrosis.

This chain connects TRBV11-1 to TRBJ2-5; D unresolved. Looked up from germline, CDR1 is SGHAT and CDR2 is FQDESV (reference sequence). This CDR3 has 11 residues. Trimming took 1 base from V and 4 from J, leaving 1 base between them. The CDR3 nucleotides are TGTGCCAGCAGCTTAGGAGAGACCCAGTACTTC. Its translation: CASSLGETQYF.

The V gene is TRBV25-1, the J gene TRBJ2-7; D is uncertain. The CDR3 consists of 14 residues. Germline CDR1 reads MGHDK; CDR2 reads SYGVNS. The V end lost 2 bases, the J end lost 1 base, and 9 bases lay between the germline ends. The CDR3 DNA sequence: TGTGCCAGCAGTGAACTTGGGCCGTCCTACGAGCAGTACTTC. This encodes CASSELGPSYEQYF.

This clone was seen only a few times. The rearrangement links TRBV6-5 to TRBJ1-1; weak D call: TRBD1 (5 bases). CDR1 MNHEY and CDR2 SVGAGI come from the germline V gene. CDR3 length equals 12 residues. Trimming took 5 bases from V and 7 from J, leaving 11 bases between them. The CDR3 is CASSPPGIEAFF. CDR3 DNA sequence: TGTGCCAGCAGTCCTCCAGGGATTGAAGCTTTCTTT.

This chain uses TRBV30 with TRBJ1-2; 9 bases fit TRBD1. The ends lost 0 bases at V and 3 bases at J; junction bases unmatched: 8. Germline CDR1 reads GTSNPN; CDR2 reads SVGIG (reference sequence). The CDR3 length is 16 residues. The CDR3 loop reads CAWSVVPQGAYYGYTF. The CDR3, as DNA: TGTGCCTGGAGTGTCGTACCACAGGGGGCTTACTATGGCTACACCTTC.

V and J are TRBV30 and TRBJ1-4, with D hard to call. The CDR3 extends over 15 amino acids. V was shortened by 1 base and J by 0 bases, with 9 bases between the two germline ends. Germline V gene sequence: CDR1 GTSNPN, CDR2 SVGIG (reference sequence). As DNA, the CDR3 is TGTGCCTGGAGTGGTCCAGCTGCAACTAATGAAAAACTGTTTTTT. Translating gives CAWSGPAATNEKLFF.

The gene calls are TRBV9 and TRBJ2-3; TRBD1 might be the D (5 bases). CDR1 SGDLS and CDR2 YYNGEE come from the germline V gene. The CDR3 runs 12 residues. The V and J ends lost 3 bases and 5 bases respectively, with 7 bases between them. CDR3 residues: CASSGTGDTQYF. In nucleotides, the CDR3 is TGTGCCAGCAGCGGTACAGGAGATACGCAGTATTTT.

The rearrangement uses TRBV10-3 and TRBJ2-7; D not resolved. The CDR3 length is 14 residues. Germline V gene sequence: CDR1 ENHRY, CDR2 SYGVKD. V was trimmed by 0 bases and J by 0 bases, leaving 6 bases between them. CDR3 region: CAISESGDSYEQYF. In DNA, the CDR3 is TGTGCCATCAGTGAGTCCGGCGACTCCTACGAGCAGTACTTC.

This chain links TRBV2 with TRBJ2-1; TRBD1 agrees at 9 bases. The CDR3 consists of 14 residues. The ends lost 6 bases at V and 6 bases at J; junction bases unmatched: 6. Germline assignment: CDR1 SNHLY and CDR2 FYNNEI. CDR3 amino acids: CASRPGTGFNEQFF. CDR3 bases: TGTGCCAGCAGACCCGGGACAGGGTTCAATGAGCAGTTCTTC.

This clone came up a few times. The gene calls are TRBV27 and TRBJ2-7, with 9 nucleotides matching TRBD1. V was pared by 10 bases and J by 5 bases, with 15 bases of the junction left unmatched. The CDR3 totals 15 residues. The germline V gene encodes CDR1 MNHEY and CDR2 SMNVEV (reference sequence). The CDR3 DNA reads as TGTGCCACCACTGACTCCGGGACAGGGTCCCACGAGCAGTACGTC. It codes for CATTDSGTGSHEQYV.

The gene calls are TRBV5-1 and TRBJ1-3; D might be TRBD1 (6 bases). Germline V gives CDR1 SGHRS, CDR2 YFSETQ. CDR3 length: 15 residues. Trimming cost V 4 bases and J 0 bases, with 11 bases left between them. The CDR3: CASSLGDISGNTIYF. CDR3 in DNA: TGCGCCAGCAGCCTGGGGGACATCTCTGGAAACACCATATATTTT.

The genes are TRBV4-1 and TRBJ2-5; TRBD2 agrees at 11 bases. CDR3 length equals 15 residues. Trimming took 5 bases from V and 4 from J; bases not matched to a gene: 6. Germline-derived CDR1 and CDR2 are MGHRA and YSYEKL. The CDR3 sequence: CASSIQGLAGETQYF. The DNA for the CDR3 is TGCGCCAGCAGCATCCAAGGACTAGCGGGAGAGACCCAGTACTTC.

This chain connects TRBV4-1 to TRBJ2-2; perhaps TRBD1 as D (6 bases). Trimming removed 3 bases from V and 4 bases from J, with 18 bases in between. The CDR3 is 17 amino acids. Looked up from germline, CDR1 is MGHRA and CDR2 is YSYEKL. In DNA form, the CDR3 reads TGCGCCAGCAGCCAGGTGGAACAGGGTGTACGCACCGGGGAGCTGTTTTTT. Amino acids: CASSQVEQGVRTGELFF.

This clone has a single count. The chain has TRBV6-1 and TRBJ2-7; D perhaps matches TRBD2 (6 bases). The V end lost 3 bases, the J end lost 3 bases, and 15 bases lay between the germline ends. CDR3 size: 15 residues. The germline V gene has CDR1 MNHNS and CDR2 SASEGT. The DNA of the CDR3 is TGTGCCAGCAGTGATACGGGAGTACCCTTCTACGAGCAGTACTTC. It translates to CASSDTGVPFYEQYF.

V usage is TRBV13 and J usage is TRBJ2-7, with D hard to call. Germline CDR1 PRHDT, CDR2 FYEKMQ (reference sequence). V lost 1 base and J lost 4, with 5 bases in between. The CDR3 contains 12 residues. In DNA, the CDR3 is TGTGCCAGCAGCTTAGCAGGATACGAGCAGTACGTC. Translating gives CASSLAGYEQYV.

The CDR3 region has the DNA TGTGCCAGTAGTTGGGGGTACACCGGGGAGCTGTTTTTT. Its translation is CASSWGYTGELFF. This chain joins TRBV19 and TRBJ2-2; D possibly uses TRBD1 or TRBD2 (5 bases each). Looked up from germline, CDR1 is LNHDA and CDR2 is SQIVND (reference sequence). The V end lost 5 bases, the J end lost 3 bases, and 7 bases lay between the germline ends. The CDR3 extends over 13 amino acids.

The CDR3 is CASGAGGQNEKLFF. CDR3 sequence (DNA): TGTGCCAGCGGAGCGGGGGGCCAAAATGAAAAACTGTTTTTT. The chain couples TRBV28 to TRBJ1-4, with D maybe TRBD1 (6 bases). Germline V lookup: CDR1 MDHEN, CDR2 SYDVKM. The CDR3 is made up of 14 amino acids. V lost 8 bases and J 5 bases, leaving 15 bases between the germline ends.

CDR3 coding DNA: TGTGCCAGCAGCTTACGTGAGGGTGCAGATACGCAGTATTTT. Translating gives CASSLREGADTQYF. The chain uses TRBV7-9 and TRBJ2-3, with a possible D match to TRBD2 (5 bases). The germline gives CDR1 SEHNR, CDR2 FQNEAQ (reference sequence). Trimming removed 2 bases at V and 4 bases at J, with 10 bases between. The length of the CDR3 is 14 residues.

This clone has a handful of counts. This chain joins TRBV30 and TRBJ1-2, with 7 bases aligning to TRBD1. Germline V gene sequence: CDR1 GTSNPN, CDR2 SVGIG (reference sequence). The junction had 11 bases not matched to a gene; V was cut back by 4 bases and J by 3 bases. CDR3 length equals 15 residues. The CDR3 loop reads CAWTADRLNHYGYTF. The CDR3, as DNA: TGTGCCTGGACAGCGGACAGGTTGAATCACTATGGCTACACCTTC.

This sequence joins TRBV29-1 and TRBJ2-1; the match to TRBD2 covers 7 bases. The V gene end was trimmed by 4 bases and the J gene end by 5 bases; junction bases not matched to a gene: 11. This CDR3 region has 15 residues. CDR1 and CDR2 (germline): SQVTM, ANQGSEA. As DNA, the CDR3 is TGCAGCGTTGCCGCCAGGCTAGCGGCCCACAATGAGCAGTTCTTC. This encodes CSVAARLAAHNEQFF.

V and J are TRBV6-4 and TRBJ1-5; 7 bases line up with TRBD1. Per germline, CDR1 MRHNA and CDR2 SNTAGT. This CDR3 is 14 amino acids long. Germline trimming cut 10 bases from V and 3 bases from J; bases unmatched to any gene: 9. The CDR3 sequence: CANVDRVLNQPQHF. DNA for the CDR3: TGTGCCAACGTCGACAGGGTCCTCAATCAGCCCCAGCATTTT.

This clone was seen more than once but under ten times. The rearrangement uses TRBV18 and TRBJ2-5, with D unclear. The CDR3 loop spans 14 amino acids. The V gene lost 5 bases and the J gene lost 5 bases, with 15 bases spanning the gap. Germline CDR1 KGHSH, CDR2 LQKENI. In nucleotides, the CDR3 is TGTGCCAGCTCAACTCGGACGTTCGGGGAGACCCAGTACTTC. Its translation is CASSTRTFGETQYF. Combining the CDR3 with reference TRBV18 and TRBJ2-5 gives the whole variable domain NAGVMQNPRHLVRRRGQEARLRCSPMKGHSHVYWYRQLPEEGLKFMVYLQKENIIDESGMPKERFSAEFPKEGPSILRIQQVVRGDSAAYFCASSTRTFGETQYFGPGTRLLVL.

The V gene is TRBV25-1, the J gene TRBJ2-7, with 7 bases lining up with TRBD2. This CDR3 comprises 14 residues. J lost 3 bases, V lost 5 bases, and 7 bases had no gene match. The germline V gene has CDR1 MGHDK and CDR2 SYGVNS. CDR3 residues: CASSKGLPFYEQYV. CDR3 DNA: TGTGCCAGCAGTAAGGGACTACCTTTCTACGAGCAGTACGTC.

The chain couples TRBV7-2 to TRBJ2-7; D is unresolved. Trimming removed 0 bases at V and 5 bases at J, with 5 bases between. This CDR3 comprises 12 residues. CDR1 and CDR2 from the germline V gene are SGHTA and FQGNSA. The CDR3 DNA follows: TGTGCCAGCAGCTTAGCGCTCCACGAGCAGTACTTC. This translates into CASSLALHEQYF.

This clone has only a few counts. The V gene is TRBV6-5, the J gene TRBJ2-4, with a weak D call TRBD1 (5 bases). Deletions cut 5 bases from V and 8 bases from J, with 16 bases between. CDR1 is MNHEY, CDR2 SVGAGI, per germline. CDR3 size: 14 residues. In DNA form, the CDR3 reads TGTGCCAGCAGTCCTCGGACATTCTCGGACATTCAGTACTTC. Translated, it gives CASSPRTFSDIQYF.

This clone was seen only a few times. The chain uses TRBV7-2 and TRBJ1-2; D perhaps matches TRBD1 (6 bases). Germline-derived CDR1 and CDR2 are SGHTA and FQGNSA. The CDR3 is made up of 13 amino acids. V dropped 1 base and J dropped 7 bases, with 10 bases sitting between them. The CDR3 nucleotides read TGTGCCAGCAGCTTAGACAGGGTTGGTGGCTACACCTTC. It is translated as CASSLDRVGGYTF.

This chain uses TRBV5-1 with TRBJ2-5, with TRBD1 identical over 11 bases. The CDR3 covers 15 residues. The junction had 6 bases not matched to a gene; V was cut back by 4 bases and J by 4 bases. Per the germline V gene, CDR1 is SGHRS and CDR2 is YFSETQ. This CDR3 reads CASSRRTGGLETQYF. The CDR3 DNA reads as TGCGCCAGCAGCCGAAGGACAGGGGGCTTAGAGACCCAGTACTTC.

The chain has TRBV7-2 and TRBJ1-5, with a weak D call TRBD1 (6 bases). The CDR3 spans 15 residues. Germline V gene lookup returns CDR1 SGHTA and CDR2 FQGNSA. The ends were cut back, 0 bases at V and 7 bases at J, with 13 bases in the middle. DNA for the CDR3: TGTGCCAGCAGCTTAGCACGGGGGGCAGGGCAGCCCCAGCATTTT. This translates into CASSLARGAGQPQHF. The full variable domain, completed using reference TRBV7-2 and TRBJ1-5, is GAGVSQSPSNKVTEKGKDVELRCDPISGHTALYWYRQSLGQGLEFLIYFQGNSAPDKSGLPSDRFSAERTGGSVSTLTIQRTQQEDSAVYLCASSLARGAGQPQHFGDGTRLSIL.

The chain employs TRBV4-3 and TRBJ2-1; perhaps TRBD2 as D (5 bases). Trimming took 3 bases from V and 2 from J, leaving 17 bases between them. Germline V gene sequence: CDR1 LGHNA, CDR2 YSLEER. This CDR3 comprises 17 residues. CDR3 loop: CASSQIFGAATYNEQFF. The CDR3 DNA follows: TGCGCCAGCAGCCAGATCTTTGGAGCGGCAACCTACAATGAGCAGTTCTTC.

This clone was found a few times. This chain links TRBV7-9 with TRBJ2-2; 8 bases align to TRBD2. With V trimmed by 6 bases and J by 6 bases, 12 bases remained unmatched. There are 16 residues in the CDR3. Germline V gene lookup returns CDR1 SEHNR and CDR2 FQNEAQ (reference sequence). The CDR3 DNA reads TGTGCCAGCAGGCCATTTTTGCGGGAGGCGTCCGGGGAGCTGTTTTTT. It yields the protein CASRPFLREASGELFF.

The chain links TRBV29-1 to TRBJ2-5; 7 bases are shared with TRBD2. Trimming removed 7 bases from V and 4 bases from J; junction bases left unmatched: 9. The CDR3 loop spans 13 amino acids. Germline-derived CDR1 and CDR2 are SQVTM and ANQGSEA. CDR3 amino acids: CSAGGVGGETQYF. The CDR3 nucleotides read TGCAGCGCGGGGGGAGTGGGAGGAGAGACCCAGTACTTC.

The V call is TRBV7-7, the J call TRBJ2-5; D is unclear. Trimming stripped 5 bases from V and 7 bases from J, with 8 bases between. Per germline, CDR1 SSHAT and CDR2 FNYEAQ (reference sequence). The CDR3 is 11 residues long. CDR3 protein: CASSLDGTQYF. The CDR3 nucleotides read TGTGCCAGCAGCCTAGACGGGACCCAGTACTTC.

This clone was seen more than once but under ten times. This chain connects TRBV27 to TRBJ2-1; D remains ambiguous. CDR3 length equals 11 residues. V shed 3 bases and J shed 6 bases, with 3 bases lying between them. Germline V gene data show CDR1 as MNHEY and CDR2 as SMNVEV (reference sequence). The chain's CDR3 is CASSFANEQFF. The CDR3 nucleotides read TGTGCCAGCAGTTTCGCCAATGAGCAGTTCTTC.